One sample yielded the 22 T cell receptor beta chains listed below, sequenced in a study of blood T cells in healthy people across ages (dated by TCRdb to 2015 to 2017). Library preparation employed 5' RACE. Sequencing was performed on an Illumina HiSeq 2500. The second PCR ran for roughly 7 to 11 cycles and used a J-beta primer mix along with a sample-barcoded 5' primer. In TCRdb, the public reads were trimmed at Q25 with fastp and aligned with MiXCR, with productive beta chains retained. Records with the same CDR3 protein are collapsed into one entry carrying the most frequent genes and DNA. Across this sample there are fewer than 2,000,000 distinct CDR3 sequences, with roughly 30% seen only once. Roughly 10% of the sample goes to the ten largest clones. The sample consisted of blood. The receptors derive from a woman younger than 45 in good health.

This clonotype was observed a few times. This chain connects TRBV5-6 to TRBJ2-3; the D gene is possibly TRBD1 (5 bases). The germline V and J ends were trimmed by 2 bases and 3 bases, with 16 bases remaining between them. Germline-derived CDR1 and CDR2 are SGHDT and YYEEEE. This CDR3 contains 16 residues. The CDR3 DNA reads TGTGCCAGCAGCTTTCTAGGGGCTAAAGGGACAGATACGCAGTATTTT. This translates into CASSFLGAKGTDTQYF. Variable domain in full (rest from reference TRBV5-6 and TRBJ2-3): DAGVTQSPTHLIKTRGQQVTLRCSPKSGHDTVSWYQQALGQGPQFIFQYYEEEERQRGNFPDRFSGHQFPNYSSELNVNALLLGDSALYLCASSFLGAKGTDTQYFGPGTRLTVL.

This chain connects TRBV20-1 to TRBJ2-5; weak D call: TRBD2 (5 bases). Germline V gene lookup returns CDR1 DFQATT and CDR2 SNEGSKA (reference sequence). This CDR3 has 14 amino acids. V was cut by 3 bases and J by 2 bases, with 13 bases left in between. This CDR3 reads CSASAARRQETQYF. In DNA, the CDR3 is TGCAGTGCTAGTGCGGCCCGGAGGCAAGAGACCCAGTACTTC.

This clonotype was counted a few times. The chain couples TRBV28 to TRBJ2-7, with D possibly being TRBD1 or TRBD2 (5 bases each). CDR3 length: 14 amino acids. V was pared by 3 bases and J by 3 bases, with 12 bases between. Germline V lookup: CDR1 MDHEN, CDR2 SYDVKM. The CDR3, as DNA: TGTGCCAGCAGTTTTGGGGGAGAACTCTACGAGCAGTACTTC. This sequence encodes CASSFGGELYEQYF.

The chain carries TRBV12-3 or TRBV12-4 and TRBJ1-5, with TRBD1 identical over 8 bases. There are 15 residues in the CDR3. Unmatched junction bases numbered 8, after V lost 3 bases and J lost 7 bases. The CDR3 DNA reads TGTGCCAGCAGTTTTACTGGACAGGGTCTACAGCCCCAGCATTTT. Protein sequence: CASSFTGQGLQPQHF.

The CDR3 sequence is CSASATDRVPHNEQFF. DNA for the CDR3: TGCAGTGCTAGCGCTACCGACAGGGTTCCCCACAATGAGCAGTTCTTC. V gene TRBV20-1 combines with J gene TRBJ2-1; 7 positions match TRBD1. V lost 3 bases to trimming and J lost 5 bases; unmatched junction nucleotides: 13. CDR1 DFQATT and CDR2 SNEGSKA come from the germline V gene (reference sequence). The length of the CDR3 is 16 residues.

This clonotype was detected a few times. The genes are TRBV15 and TRBJ2-5; D remains ambiguous. Germline loops: CDR1 LNHNV, CDR2 YYDKDF (reference sequence). Trimming removed 0 bases from V and 5 bases from J, with 7 bases in between. The CDR3 sequence is 13 residues long. In DNA form, the CDR3 reads TGTGCCACCAGCAGAGATAGGTACGAGACCCAGTACTTC. Its translation: CATSRDRYETQYF.

This rearrangement joins TRBV20-1 to TRBJ2-5; 7 bases align to TRBD2. Germline assignment: CDR1 DFQATT and CDR2 SNEGSKA (reference sequence). The CDR3 has 15 residues. V shed 2 bases, J shed 4 bases, and the junction held 10 bases outside the gene matches. This CDR3 reads CSARRWAGDGETQYF. Written as DNA, the CDR3 is TGCAGTGCTAGAAGGTGGGCGGGAGACGGAGAGACCCAGTACTTC.

The chain recombines TRBV9 with TRBJ1-2; 8 nucleotides agree with TRBD1. The CDR3 totals 16 residues. Germline trimming cut 3 bases from V and 7 bases from J; bases unmatched to any gene: 14. CDR1 is SGDLS and CDR2 is YYNGEE in the germline V gene. CDR3 DNA sequence: TGTGCCAGCAGCGCATCCGGGACAGGCATGCCCTCTGGCTACACCTTC. It yields the protein CASSASGTGMPSGYTF.

The V and J genes are TRBV7-6 and TRBJ2-7; TRBD1 or TRBD2 may be the D gene (6 bases each). The end of the DNA is better explained by TRBJ2-5, so the J call may be wrong. The CDR3 is made up of 14 amino acids. Per germline, CDR1 SGHVS and CDR2 FNYEAQ. The CDR3 spells CASRGGSSGGTQYF. The CDR3 DNA follows: TGTGCCAGCAGGGGGGGCTCCTCTGGGGGGACCCAGTACTTC.

This chain connects TRBV7-9 to TRBJ2-1; possible D gene TRBD1, 6 bases. Germline CDR1 and CDR2: SEHNR and FQNEAQ (reference sequence). The CDR3 consists of 16 residues. V lost 3 bases, J lost 6 bases, and 18 bases lay in between. CDR3 loop: CASSFYREERGNEQFF. The CDR3 DNA sequence: TGTGCCAGCAGCTTTTACAGGGAAGAGAGGGGCAATGAGCAGTTCTTC.

The chain couples TRBV5-1 to TRBJ2-5, with D maybe TRBD1 (6 bases). The CDR3 is 16 amino acids. V gave up 4 bases and J gave up 10 bases, with 26 bases separating them. The germline gives CDR1 SGHRS, CDR2 YFSETQ. The CDR3 DNA sequence: TGCGCCAGCAGCGGGGCGGACAGAGCCCTTTTGAATATCCAGTACTTC. It codes for CASSGADRALLNIQYF.

This clonotype was found many times. The chain links TRBV27 to TRBJ1-2; no definite D call. Trimming stripped 1 base from V and 8 bases from J, with 11 bases between. Germline-derived CDR1 and CDR2 are MNHEY and SMNVEV (reference sequence). The CDR3 contains 13 residues. The CDR3 DNA reads as TGTGCCAGCAGTTTATACTCCGGCCTGGGCTACACCTTC. Its protein product is CASSLYSGLGYTF.

This clonotype was found a few times. V is TRBV29-1 and J is TRBJ2-1; no reliable D call. Germline V gene data show CDR1 as SQVTM and CDR2 as ANQGSEA. Trimming took 7 bases from V and 5 from J, leaving 9 bases between them. This CDR3 spans 11 amino acids. The CDR3: CSAVRDNEQFF. CDR3 in DNA: TGCAGCGCCGTAAGGGACAATGAGCAGTTCTTC.

As DNA, the CDR3 is TGTGCCAGCAGTGAGCTGCGTGGACTAGCGGGAGAGACCCAGTACTTC. The encoded protein is CASSELRGLAGETQYF. The rearrangement links TRBV2 to TRBJ2-5; 11 bases are shared with TRBD2. After removal of 3 bases from V and 4 bases from J, the junction contained 7 bases not matched to a gene. The germline gives CDR1 SNHLY, CDR2 FYNNEI. The CDR3 spans 16 residues.

This clonotype came up once. One base away lies a much larger clone, so this may be a sequencing read error. This chain uses TRBV10-3 with TRBJ2-4; D is uncertain. The J call may be incorrect, as the DNA end agrees better with TRBJ2-7. The CDR3 is made up of 11 amino acids. Germline CDR1 and CDR2: ENHRY and SYGVKD. The CDR3 sequence: CAIKAAGEQYF. Here the CDR3 DNA reads TGTGCCATCAAGGCGGCCGGCGAGCAGTACTTC.

In its sample, this clonotype was seen many times. The chain combines TRBV7-6 with TRBJ2-7, with no clear D. The CDR3 loop spans 17 amino acids. The germline V and J ends were trimmed by 0 bases and 8 bases, with 23 bases remaining between them. Germline V CDR1 and CDR2: SGHVS, FNYEAQ. In DNA form, the CDR3 reads TGTGCCAGCAGCTTAGCGCCCTCAACGTCCGACTCCCTGCAGCAGTACTTC. It translates to CASSLAPSTSDSLQQYF. The full variable domain, completed using reference TRBV7-6 and TRBJ2-7, is GAGVSQSPRYKVTKRGQDVALRCDPISGHVSLYWYRQALGQGPEFLTYFNYEAQQDKSGLPNDRFSAERPEGSISTLTIQRTEQRDSAMYRCASSLAPSTSDSLQQYFGPGTRLTVT.

Concerning this clonotype itself: A much larger clone differs by one base, so this may be a read error. The V gene is TRBV9, the J gene TRBJ2-1; D tentatively fits TRBD1 or TRBD2 (6 bases each). The V and J ends lost 0 bases and 2 bases respectively, with 12 bases between them. Germline loops: CDR1 SGDLS, CDR2 YYNGEE. CDR3 size: 16 residues. The CDR3 loop is CASSVGGAAPYNEQFF. The CDR3 nucleotides read TGTGCCAGCAGCGTAGGGGGGGCGGCCCCCTACAATGAGCAGTTCTTC.

The genes are TRBV27 and TRBJ1-6; D gene uncertain. V gave up 7 bases and J gave up 4 bases, with 11 bases separating them. Germline lookup yields CDR1 MNHEY and CDR2 SMNVEV (reference sequence). The length of the CDR3 is 14 residues. CDR3 nucleotide sequence: TGTGCCAGCATGGGAAGGAGGTATAATTCACCCCTCCACTTT. Protein: CASMGRRYNSPLHF.

Many counts were recorded for this clonotype. The genes are TRBV12-3 or TRBV12-4 and TRBJ1-2; no definite D call. The CDR3 is made up of 13 amino acids. Trimming took off 6 bases at V and 7 bases at J, with 15 bases between the two ends. The CDR3 DNA reads TGTGCCAGCAGCCTAAATGGTGGTGGTGGCTACACCTTC. Translating it yields CASSLNGGGGYTF.

In its sample, this clonotype was seen a few times. The rearrangement links TRBV3-1 to TRBJ2-7; TRBD2 matches 8 bases. The V and J ends lost 2 bases and 1 base, in that order; junction bases with no gene match: 7. Germline CDR1 reads LGHDT; CDR2 reads YNNKEL (reference sequence). The CDR3 spans 16 residues. CDR3 nucleotides: TGTGCCAGCAGCCAACCGGCTAGCGGGCCTTCCTACGAGCAGTACTTC. Amino acids: CASSQPASGPSYEQYF.

This chain uses TRBV5-1 with TRBJ2-5; 10 bases align to TRBD1. CDR1 and CDR2 from the germline V gene are SGHRS and YFSETQ. The CDR3 has 16 amino acids. After removal of 1 base from V and 4 bases from J, the junction contained 7 bases not matched to a gene. The CDR3 region has the DNA TGCGCCAGCAGCTTGTGGGGACAGGGGATCGGAGAGACCCAGTACTTC. Amino acid sequence: CASSLWGQGIGETQYF. Full variable domain (remainder filled in from reference TRBV5-1 and TRBJ2-5): KAGVTQTPRYLIKTRGQQVTLSCSPISGHRSVSWYQQTPGQGLQFLFEYFSETQRNKGNFPGRFSGRQFSNSRSEMNVSTLELGDSALYLCASSLWGQGIGETQYFGPGTRLLVL.

This chain connects TRBV27 to TRBJ1-1; no firm D call. V was shortened by 3 bases and J by 4 bases, with 9 bases between the two germline ends. The CDR3 length is 13 residues. Germline V gives CDR1 MNHEY, CDR2 SMNVEV (reference sequence). DNA for the CDR3: TGTGCCAGCAGTTTCAAGGGCACCACTGAAGCTTTCTTT. Its translation is CASSFKGTTEAFF.